This T cell receptor beta chain was identified in a study of blood T cells in healthy people across ages. Study-level results: With unsorted PBMCs, a conclusive comparison of naive versus antigen-experienced cells was not possible. Naive T cell percentage and TCR beta diversity correlated strongly.

The authors drew ten milliliters of peripheral blood from each donor. Researchers isolated at least 6.5 million PBMCs per sample. The second PCR ran roughly 7 to 12 cycles with a sample-barcoded 5' primer and J-beta primers. TCRdb independently ran MiXCR on the 5' RACE reads; one entry per CDR3 protein. Of about 680,000 distinct CDR3 sequences in the sample, 45% to 50% were seen once. About this clonotype itself: The antigen is undetermined.

This CDR3 spans 15 amino acids. Trimming took 2 bases from V and 6 from J, leaving 17 bases between them. The germline V gene has CDR1 MNHEY and CDR2 SVGAGI. The TCR sequence derives from an older woman in good health. Material for sequencing was blood. V gene TRBV6-5 combines with J gene TRBJ2-7; tentative D call: TRBD2 (6 bases). The CDR3 bases are TGTGCCAGCAGTTACGGGGCAGCGGGCTCCCCCGAGCAGTACTTC. Its protein is CASSYGAAGSPEQYF.